This T cell receptor (beta chain) was documented in a study of identical twins. Whole-study results and caveats: Conclusions relied on cross-sectional statistical analysis, not following the same donors.

TCRdb independently ran MiXCR on the 5' RACE reads; one entry per CDR3 protein. The data contain some 790,000 distinct CDR3 sequences, around a sixth of them singletons. The V and J ends lost 6 bases and 0 bases respectively, with 17 bases between them. This CDR3 comprises 17 residues. This clonotype has more than one count but fewer than ten. Its cognate antigen is unknown. This sample also appeared in a second study, on T cells expressing NK-cell markers. From that report: The TCR beta repertoires were obtained from sorted CD3+CD56+NKG2C+, CD3+CD56+NKG2C- and CD3+CD56-NKG2C+ T cells. Sorting of alpha-beta TCR T cells alone was achieved in several experiments with an anti-gamma-delta TCR antibody.

Material for sequencing was PBMCs. The receptor was isolated from a woman aged 18-29 years in good health. The V gene is TRBV12-3 or TRBV12-4, the J gene TRBJ2-2; no clear D gene. For the CDR3, the DNA is TGTGCCAGCAGACCTCCCCGGGCATACGCGAACACCGGGGAGCTGTTTTTT. It is translated as CASRPPRAYANTGELFF.